This TCR beta chain was obtained from a study of T cells after yellow fever vaccination. In making TCR cDNA, 5'RACE template switching added a universal primer site and UMIs to it. A single record per CDR3 protein comes from TCRdb applying MiXCR to the 5' RACE reads. The data show 360,000 or so distinct CDR3 sequences, 11% seen once. Germline CDR1 is MDHEN and CDR2 is SYDVKM. Trimming took 6 bases from V and 7 from J; bases not matched to a gene: 8. The CDR3 loop spans 15 amino acids. The chain combines TRBV28 with TRBJ2-1, with 11 bases matching TRBD1. Sample: PBMCs, taken on the day of the first yellow fever vaccination. This clonotype was obtained from a man between 18 and 29 years old who received the YFV17D yellow fever vaccine. The CDR3 DNA reads TGTGCCAGCAGCCAATCGGACAGGGGGCTTAATGAGCAGTTCTTC. It translates to CASSQSDRGLNEQFF.